This TCR beta chain was found in a study of post-analysis software for immune sequencing data. Study-level information: Relapsing-remitting, secondary progressive and progressive-relapsing forms of multiple sclerosis all featured among disease courses. Overall study findings and caveats: TRBV5-6, TRBV5-1 and TRBV20-1 belonged to a set of roughly five TRBV segments that were more frequent in patients than controls. Co-batched samples clustered tightly together by F measure. There was significantly lower normalized Chao1 diversity in multiple sclerosis patients than in controls.

Concerning this clonotype: Its cognate antigen is unknown.

The CDR3 spans 15 residues. Unique-molecular-identifier-tagged TCR beta cDNA libraries were used. The authors obtained 400,000 to 600,000 cDNA molecules from about 0.94 to 9.7 million T cells. Each CDR3 protein gets one entry after TCRdb re-called the PCR reads with MiXCR. Of more than 500,000 distinct CDR3 sequences in the sample, approximately 31% are singletons; the top ten hold 6%. The sample was blood. The clonotype comes from a girl aged 2 to 17 with multiple sclerosis. This rearrangement joins TRBV21-1 to TRBJ1-2; the table's D gene call, TRBD1, was not cross checked with the DNA. TRBV21-1 is a pseudogene locus. CDR3 coding DNA: TGTGCCAGCAGCAAAGAAGACAGGACTAACTATGGCTACACCTTC. Protein sequence: CASSKEDRTNYGYTF.